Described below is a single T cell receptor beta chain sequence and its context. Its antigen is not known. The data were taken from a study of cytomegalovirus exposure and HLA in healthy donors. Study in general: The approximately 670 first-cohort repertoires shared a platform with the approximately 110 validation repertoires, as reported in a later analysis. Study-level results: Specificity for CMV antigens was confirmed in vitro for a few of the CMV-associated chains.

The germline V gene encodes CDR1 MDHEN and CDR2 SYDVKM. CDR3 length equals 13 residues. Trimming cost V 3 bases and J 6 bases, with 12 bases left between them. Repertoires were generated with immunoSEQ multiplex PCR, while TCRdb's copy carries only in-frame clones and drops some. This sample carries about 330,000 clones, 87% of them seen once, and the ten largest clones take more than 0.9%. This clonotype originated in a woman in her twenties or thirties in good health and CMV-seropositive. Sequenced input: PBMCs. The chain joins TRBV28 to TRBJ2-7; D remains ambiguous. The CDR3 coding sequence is TGTGCCAGCAGTTTTCCTGGTTTGGGCGAGCAGTACTTC. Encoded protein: CASSFPGLGEQYF.